A selection of T cell receptor beta chains follows, all from one sample in a study of blood T cell repertoires in COVID-19. Measured with immunoSEQ multiplex PCR; TCRdb has only the in-frame clones, and not every one. The profile shows under 250,000 clones, around 80% of them singletons. Sample: peripheral blood. These receptors originate from a human donor in a cohort sampled during active COVID-19. Both conserved end residues are part of each CDR3. D genes are given only for firm matches. Size is stated for part of the rows, as once, few or many counts, or as a class when the clone is expanded.

v_call	d_call	j_call	clone_size	cdr3_aa	cdr3_nt
TRBV7-9	TRBD2	TRBJ2-7	-	CASSLVLAGAYEQYF	TGTGCCAGCAGCTTAGTACTAGCGGGAGCGTACGAGCAGTACTTC
TRBV27	TRBD2	TRBJ2-3	-	CASSFTGLAGVRGGGTDTQYF	TGTGCCAGCAGCTTTACCGGACTAGCGGGAGTCAGGGGTGGAGGCACAGATACGCAGTATTTT
TRBV15	TRBD1	TRBJ2-2	-	CATSGQGKNTGELFF	TGTGCCACCAGCGGACAGGGGAAGAACACCGGGGAGCTGTTTTTT
TRBV19	TRBD1	TRBJ2-4	-	CASSDRGTGQNIQYF	TGTGCCAGTAGTGACAGAGGGACAGGACAAAACATTCAGTACTTC
TRBV30	TRBD2	TRBJ2-4	once	CAWMIAGGNIQYF	TGTGCCTGGATGATAGCGGGAGGGAACATTCAGTACTTC
TRBV5-1	TRBD1	TRBJ2-1	-	CASRQGQITYNEQFF	TGCGCCAGCAGACAGGGACAGATTACCTACAATGAGCAGTTCTTC
TRBV4-1	TRBD1	TRBJ2-7	-	CASSQPGQGAYEQYF	TGCGCCAGCAGCCAACCCGGACAGGGGGCCTACGAGCAGTACTTC
TRBV4-1	TRBD2	TRBJ2-7	-	CASSPGTSGAYEQYF	TGCGCCAGCAGCCCCGGGACTAGCGGCGCCTACGAGCAGTACTTC
TRBV23-1	-	TRBJ1-6	-	CATYPKTGKVSPLHF	TGCGCCACCTACCCTAAAACAGGTAAAGTCTCACCCCTCCACTTT
TRBV28	TRBD1	TRBJ2-1	-	CASSVEGTGLGEQFF	TGTGCCAGCAGCGTCGAAGGGACAGGGTTGGGTGAGCAGTTCTTC
TRBV11-2	TRBD2	TRBJ2-7	-	CASSAQLAGVPYEQYF	TGTGCCAGCAGCGCCCAACTAGCGGGAGTGCCGTACGAGCAGTACTTC
TRBV4-1	-	TRBJ1-2	-	CASREQGTKDGYTF	TGCGCCAGCAGAGAACAGGGTACTAAGGATGGCTACACCTTC
TRBV3-1/TRBV3-2	-	TRBJ1-1	-	CASSQSPRGPEAFF	TGTGCCAGCAGCCAATCCCCCCGCGGCCCTGAAGCTTTCTTT
TRBV5-1	TRBD1	TRBJ1-2	-	CASSLAPGTGDGYTF	TGCGCCAGCAGCTTGGCCCCGGGGACAGGGGATGGCTACACCTTC
TRBV6-5	TRBD1	TRBJ2-3	-	CASSSGQGAIDTQYF	TGTGCCAGCAGTTCTGGGCAGGGGGCGATAGATACGCAGTATTTT
TRBV28	TRBD2	TRBJ2-3	-	CASSHGGPVWGQHSSRTSGRTQYF	TGTGCCAGCAGTCACGGTGGTCCGGTCTGGGGCCAGCACTCCAGCCGCACTAGCGGGAGAACGCAGTATTTT
TRBV6-5	-	TRBJ1-6	-	CASSYSVWTANSPLHF	TGTGCCAGCAGTTACTCTGTTTGGACAGCGAATTCACCCCTCCACTTT
TRBV29-1	TRBD1	TRBJ2-3	-	CSVGRQGSTDTQYF	TGCAGCGTAGGTCGACAGGGCTCGACAGATACGCAGTATTTT
TRBV29-1	-	TRBJ1-1	-	CSAGGGTEAFF	TGCAGCGCTGGGGGGGGCACTGAAGCTTTCTTT
TRBV6-6	-	TRBJ2-7	-	CASTGGQSYEQYF	TGTGCCAGCACCGGAGGACAGTCCTACGAGCAGTACTTC
TRBV28	-	TRBJ2-2	-	CASSRGQSNTGELFF	TGTGCCAGCAGTCGCGGACAGTCGAACACCGGGGAGCTGTTTTTT
TRBV4-1	-	TRBJ2-5	-	CASSQGSPWVGGGETQYF	TGCGCCAGCAGCCAAGGGTCGCCCTGGGTGGGGGGAGGAGAGACCCAGTACTTC
TRBV5-5	TRBD1	TRBJ2-3	-	CASSFYTGVGTDTQYF	TGTGCCAGCAGCTTTTATACAGGGGTGGGGACAGATACGCAGTATTTT
TRBV5-6	-	TRBJ2-1	-	CASSWQQNNEQFF	TGTGCCAGCAGCTGGCAACAGAACAATGAGCAGTTCTTC
TRBV28	-	TRBJ2-7	-	CASSSRVYEQYF	TGTGCCAGCAGTTCCCGGGTATACGAGCAGTACTTC
TRBV5-1	TRBD1	TRBJ2-5	-	CASSGRTGMETQYF	TGCGCCAGCAGCGGGCGGACAGGGATGGAGACCCAGTACTTC
TRBV18	TRBD1	TRBJ1-4	-	CASALQGAREKLFF	TGTGCCAGCGCCCTACAGGGGGCCCGGGAAAAACTGTTTTTT
TRBV5-5	-	TRBJ1-4	-	CASSLETGIVGEKLFF	TGTGCCAGCAGCTTGGAAACCGGGATCGTAGGTGAAAAACTGTTTTTT
TRBV12-5	TRBD1	TRBJ2-7	-	CASGLFSGTGISYEQYF	TGTGCTAGTGGTTTGTTCTCCGGGACAGGGATCTCCTACGAGCAGTACTTC
TRBV5-5	-	TRBJ2-1	-	CASSFQGGNEQFF	TGTGCCAGCAGCTTTCAGGGGGGCAATGAGCAGTTCTTC
TRBV27	TRBD2	TRBJ2-2	few	CASSLRLAGDPGELFF	TGTGCCAGCAGTTTAAGGCTAGCGGGAGATCCCGGGGAGCTGTTTTTT
TRBV5-1	-	TRBJ1-1	once	CASSLIQGPTEAFF	TGCGCCAGCAGCCTAATTCAGGGCCCCACTGAAGCTTTCTTT
TRBV14	TRBD2	TRBJ2-1	-	CASSLQWTSGYNEQFF	TGTGCCAGCAGCCTCCAGTGGACTAGCGGCTACAATGAGCAGTTCTTC
TRBV28	TRBD1	TRBJ1-3	-	CASSSQGAPGNTIYF	TGTGCCAGCAGTTCCCAGGGGGCCCCCGGAAACACCATATATTTT
TRBV29-1	TRBD1	TRBJ2-7	-	CSVSPGAGGNEQYF	TGCAGCGTCTCCCCCGGGGCAGGGGGTAACGAGCAGTACTTC
TRBV2	-	TRBJ2-2	-	CASSSTLVTGELFF	TGTGCCAGCAGTTCGACATTAGTCACCGGGGAGCTGTTTTTT
TRBV7-9	-	TRBJ1-1	-	CASSLVSGDGAFF	TGTGCCAGCAGCTTAGTTTCGGGGGATGGAGCTTTCTTT